This T cell receptor (beta chain) was identified in a study of response to subunit inactivated influenza vaccine. The study, taken as a whole, reports: The authors suggested that every seasonal influenza vaccination recruits few new T cells.

TCRdb re-called the RT-PCR reads through MiXCR, storing one row per CDR3 protein. The table records hundreds of thousands of distinct CDR3 sequences, around a sixth of them present only once. In the case of this clonotype: Its antigen is not identified.

Trimming took 4 bases from V and 2 from J, leaving 10 bases between them. The length of the CDR3 is 14 residues. Germline-derived CDR1 and CDR2 are SGDLS and YYNGEE. This specimen consisted of PBMCs from blood, obtained about 12 days after vaccination. The chain combines TRBV9 with TRBJ1-5, with no clear D. The sequence came from a man aged 50-59 years who received an inactivated influenza vaccine. In DNA, the CDR3 is TGTGCCAGCAGCCGGGAGGTCTGCAATCAGCCCCAGCATTTT. Protein: CASSREVCNQPQHF.